This T cell receptor beta chain was retrieved from a study of cytomegalovirus exposure and HLA in healthy donors. Overall study findings and caveats: Analyses of presence and absence presupposed an approximately uniform sequencing depth across donors. What TCR beta sequences reportedly achieved was accurate prediction of HLA-A and HLA-B alleles in most subjects. Later genetic work tied a missense DCLRE1C variant to beta-chain V and J trimming.

Concerning this clone itself: Its antigen is not known.

PCR involved 60 Vbeta and 13 Jbeta primers. Assay: immunoSEQ multiplex PCR; the TCRdb copy retains only in-frame clones and omits some. The sample records about 160,000 clones, 75% to 90% being singletons. Losses at the gene ends were 9 bases for V and 1 base for J; bases not matched to a gene: 8. From germline, CDR1 is LNHDA and CDR2 SQIVND (reference sequence). The CDR3 is 14 amino acids. The chain carries TRBV19 and TRBJ1-1, with 7 bases matching TRBD1. The sequenced material came from PBMCs. The source of this sequence is a girl aged 2-10 years in good health and CMV-seropositive. Here the CDR3 reads CASVGTAENTEAFF. The CDR3 DNA is TGTGCCAGCGTCGGGACAGCCGAGAACACTGAAGCTTTCTTT.